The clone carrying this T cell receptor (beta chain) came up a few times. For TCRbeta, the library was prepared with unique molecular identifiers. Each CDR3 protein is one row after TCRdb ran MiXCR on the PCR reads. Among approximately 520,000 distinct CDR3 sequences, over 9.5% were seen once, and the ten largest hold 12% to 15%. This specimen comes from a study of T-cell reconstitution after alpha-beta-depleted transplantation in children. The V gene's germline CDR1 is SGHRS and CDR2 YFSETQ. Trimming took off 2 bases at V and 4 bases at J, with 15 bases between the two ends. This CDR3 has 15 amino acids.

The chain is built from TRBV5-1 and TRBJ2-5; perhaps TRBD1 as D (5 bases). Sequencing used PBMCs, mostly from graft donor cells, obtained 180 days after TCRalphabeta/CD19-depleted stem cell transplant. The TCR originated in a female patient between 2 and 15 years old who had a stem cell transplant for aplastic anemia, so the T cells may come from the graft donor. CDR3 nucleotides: TGCGCCAGCAGCTTCCTCAGTCAGGGTGGAGAGACCCAGTACTTC. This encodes CASSFLSQGGETQYF.